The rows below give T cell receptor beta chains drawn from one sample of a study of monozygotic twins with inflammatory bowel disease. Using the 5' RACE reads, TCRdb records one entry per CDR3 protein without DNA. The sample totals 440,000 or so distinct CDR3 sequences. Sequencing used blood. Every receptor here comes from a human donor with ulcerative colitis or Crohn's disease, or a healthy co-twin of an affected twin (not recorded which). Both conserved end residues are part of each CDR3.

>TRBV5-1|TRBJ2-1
CASSLGPSHDEQFF
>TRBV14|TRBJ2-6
CAGSPGIGPRVSGANVLTF
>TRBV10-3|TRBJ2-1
CAISESPTGGGHNEQFF
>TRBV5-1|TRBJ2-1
CASSIPGQGNEQFF
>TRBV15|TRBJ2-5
CATSREGQGLETQYF
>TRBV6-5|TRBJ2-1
CASSYSPGGGGENEQFF
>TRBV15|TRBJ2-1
CATKASGGVNEQFF
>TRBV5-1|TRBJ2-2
CASSFGTENTGELFF
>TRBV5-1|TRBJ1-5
CASSLTGLGPQPQHF
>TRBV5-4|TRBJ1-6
CASSSGVGASVNSPLHF
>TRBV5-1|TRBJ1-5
CARPGQPNRPQHF
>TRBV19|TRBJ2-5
CASSIGQGAETQYF
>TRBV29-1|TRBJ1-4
CSPPGAHNEKLFF
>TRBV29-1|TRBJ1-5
CSVHTGASNQPQHF
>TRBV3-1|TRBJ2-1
CASSQGTSGRGVF
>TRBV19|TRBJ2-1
CASSTGVVQFF
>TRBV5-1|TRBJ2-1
CASSYSLGGGLYNEQFF
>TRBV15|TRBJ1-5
CATSRARQPQHF
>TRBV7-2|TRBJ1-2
CASSFGAVINYGYTF
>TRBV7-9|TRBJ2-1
CASSLGGTSGGHEQFF
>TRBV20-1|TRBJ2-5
CSVSPGFQETQYF
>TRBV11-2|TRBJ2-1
CASSFIGGGLNEQFF
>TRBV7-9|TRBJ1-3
CASSLVTGASGNTIYF
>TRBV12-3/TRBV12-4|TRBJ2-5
CASSLGWGQTQYF
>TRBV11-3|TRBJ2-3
CASSLGDRGQDTQYF
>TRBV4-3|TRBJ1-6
CASSQEPPGSYNSPLHF
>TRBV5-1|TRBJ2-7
CASSLGTVSYEQYF
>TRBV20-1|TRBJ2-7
CSASKYQGPVPREQYF
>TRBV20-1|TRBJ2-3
CSALPTAGFTDTQYF
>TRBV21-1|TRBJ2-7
CASSKALGFDRGFYEQYF
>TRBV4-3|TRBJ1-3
CASSQDVGLTNTIYF
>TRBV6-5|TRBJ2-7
CASGDPAYEQYF
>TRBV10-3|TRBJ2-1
CAIRTSGAYNEQFF
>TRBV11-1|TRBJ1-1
CASNAGGASTEAFF
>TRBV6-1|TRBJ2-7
CASSSNLGGYEQYF
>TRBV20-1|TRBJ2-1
CSARILNEQFF
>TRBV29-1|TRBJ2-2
CSVQGLAVNTGELFF
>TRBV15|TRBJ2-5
CATSILGALGETQYF
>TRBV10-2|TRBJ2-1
CASSGAPGFNEQFF
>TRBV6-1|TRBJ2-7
CASTKAGRPYEQYF
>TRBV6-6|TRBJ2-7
CASSVRAYEQYF
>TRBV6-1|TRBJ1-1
CASSELGWAFF
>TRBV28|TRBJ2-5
CASTPLPGQGHQETQYF
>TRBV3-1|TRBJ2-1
CASSPQTRFEQFF
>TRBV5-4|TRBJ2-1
CASSWIAVGQFF
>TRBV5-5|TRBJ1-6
CASSLLGNSPLHF
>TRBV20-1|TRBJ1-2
CSARDQGYGYTF
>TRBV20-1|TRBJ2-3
CSARDSSGGAGDTQYF
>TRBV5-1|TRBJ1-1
CASSPGIFGTEAFF
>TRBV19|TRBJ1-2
CASSPPESGIYGYTF
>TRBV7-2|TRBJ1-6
CASSSGPLYNSPLHF
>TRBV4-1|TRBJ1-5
CASSHPDRENQPQHF
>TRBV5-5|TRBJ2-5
CASSLPGGLEETQYF
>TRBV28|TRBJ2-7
CASSFLGTSGKKSYEQYF
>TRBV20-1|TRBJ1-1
CSAAQTGFIEAFF
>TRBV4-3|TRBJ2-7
CASSQDIRGIEYF
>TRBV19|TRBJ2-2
CASSISRTTNTGELFF